This T cell receptor (beta chain) emerged from a study of T-cell reconstitution after alpha-beta-depleted transplantation in children. Unique molecular identifiers were used in preparing the TCRbeta library. MiXCR, applied by TCRdb to the PCR reads, yields one record per CDR3 protein. The sample yields roughly 350,000 distinct CDR3 sequences, 15% to 20% seen once. CDR3 size: 13 residues. Germline lookup yields CDR1 SGHRS and CDR2 YFSETQ. The germline V and J ends were trimmed by 5 bases and 6 bases, with 13 bases remaining between them. This clonotype was counted between two and nine times. Antigen: not known. Notes on the study in general: T cells produced anew were the main source of T-cell counts and diversity one year after transplant.

The rearrangement uses TRBV5-1 and TRBJ2-3; D is ambiguous. This specimen was PBMCs, mostly from graft donor cells, taken 360 days after TCRalphabeta/CD19-depleted stem cell transplant. The receptor was derived from a male patient aged 2-15 years who had a stem cell transplant for acute lymphoblastic leukemia, so the T cells may come from the graft donor. The CDR3 nucleotides read TGCGCCAGCAGTTACCCATACGGGGATACGCAGTATTTT. It encodes CASSYPYGDTQYF.